This T cell receptor beta chain is from a study of cytomegalovirus exposure and HLA in healthy donors. Study-wide findings and caveats: Within an earlier analysis, most TCR beta V segments proved productive either about 87% or about 30% of the time.

Notes on this clone: What it binds is not known.

PCR primers comprised 60 Vbeta and 13 Jbeta primers. Measured with immunoSEQ multiplex PCR; TCRdb has only the in-frame clones, and not every one. The table gives 140,000 to 150,000 clones; the top ten clones make up 0.8% to 1% of it. The sequence came from a male donor in good health and CMV-seronegative. Material: PBMCs.

The CDR3 sequence is CASSIGTGVRVGVTTEAFF. In DNA form, the CDR3 reads TGTGCCAGCAGCATCGGGACAGGGGTCCGTGTTGGGGTAACGACTGAAGCTTTCTTT. J is TRBJ1-1 and V is TRBV7-2, with TRBD1 matching 10 bases. Trimming cost V 5 bases and J 5 bases; bases outside gene matches: 20. The CDR3 consists of 19 residues. Germline V gene sequence: CDR1 SGHTA, CDR2 FQGNSA.